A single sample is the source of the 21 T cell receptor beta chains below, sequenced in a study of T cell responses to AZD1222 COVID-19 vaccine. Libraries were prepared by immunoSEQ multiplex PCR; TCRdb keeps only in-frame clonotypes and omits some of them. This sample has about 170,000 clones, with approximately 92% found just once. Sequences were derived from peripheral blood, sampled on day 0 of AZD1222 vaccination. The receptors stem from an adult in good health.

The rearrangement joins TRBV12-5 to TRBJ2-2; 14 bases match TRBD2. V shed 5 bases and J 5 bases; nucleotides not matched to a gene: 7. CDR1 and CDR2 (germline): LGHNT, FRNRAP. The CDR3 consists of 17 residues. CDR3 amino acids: CASGPGTSGRRTGELFF. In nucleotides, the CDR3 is TGTGCTAGTGGTCCCGGGACTAGCGGGAGACGGACCGGGGAGCTGTTTTTT.

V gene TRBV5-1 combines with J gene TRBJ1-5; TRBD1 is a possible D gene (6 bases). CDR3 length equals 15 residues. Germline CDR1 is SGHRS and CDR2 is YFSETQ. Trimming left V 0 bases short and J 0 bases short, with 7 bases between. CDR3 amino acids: CASSLEGGSNQPQHF. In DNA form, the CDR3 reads TGCGCCAGCAGCTTGGAAGGGGGTAGCAATCAGCCCCAGCATTTT.

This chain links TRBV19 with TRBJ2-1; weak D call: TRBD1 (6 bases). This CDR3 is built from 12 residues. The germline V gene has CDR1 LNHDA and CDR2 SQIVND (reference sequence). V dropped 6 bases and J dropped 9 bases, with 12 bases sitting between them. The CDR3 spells CASRQGLGEQFF. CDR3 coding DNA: TGTGCCAGTAGGCAGGGGTTGGGTGAGCAGTTCTTC. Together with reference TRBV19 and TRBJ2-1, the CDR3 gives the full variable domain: DGGITQSPKYLFRKEGQNVTLSCEQNLNHDAMYWYRQDPGQGLRLIYYSQIVNDFQKGDIAEGYSVSREKKESFPLTVTSAQKNPTAFYLCASRQGLGEQFFGPGTRLTVL.

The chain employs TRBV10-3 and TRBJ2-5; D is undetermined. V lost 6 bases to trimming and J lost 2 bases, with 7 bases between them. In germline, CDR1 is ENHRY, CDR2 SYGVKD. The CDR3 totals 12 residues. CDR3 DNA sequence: TGTGCCATCAGGGGTTCTCAAGAGACCCAGTACTTC. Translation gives CAIRGSQETQYF.

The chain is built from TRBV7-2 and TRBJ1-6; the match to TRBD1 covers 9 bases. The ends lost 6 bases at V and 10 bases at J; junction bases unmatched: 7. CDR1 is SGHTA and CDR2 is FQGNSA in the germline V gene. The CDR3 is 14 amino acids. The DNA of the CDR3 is TGTGCCAGCAGGACAGGGGGTTTCGGATCACCCCTCCACTTT. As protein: CASRTGGFGSPLHF.

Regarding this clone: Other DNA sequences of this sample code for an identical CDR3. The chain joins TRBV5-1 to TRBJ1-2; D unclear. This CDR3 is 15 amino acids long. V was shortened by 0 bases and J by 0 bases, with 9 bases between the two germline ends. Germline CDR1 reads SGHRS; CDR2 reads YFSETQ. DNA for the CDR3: TGCGCCAGCAGCTTGGGAAGGGATTCTAACTATGGCTACACCTTC. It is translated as CASSLGRDSNYGYTF.

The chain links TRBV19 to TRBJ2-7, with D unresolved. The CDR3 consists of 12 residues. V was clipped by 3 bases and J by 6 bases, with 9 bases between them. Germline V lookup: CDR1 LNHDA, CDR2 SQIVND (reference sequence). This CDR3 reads CASSIFLGEQYF. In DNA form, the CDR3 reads TGTGCCAGTAGTATCTTTTTAGGCGAGCAGTACTTC.

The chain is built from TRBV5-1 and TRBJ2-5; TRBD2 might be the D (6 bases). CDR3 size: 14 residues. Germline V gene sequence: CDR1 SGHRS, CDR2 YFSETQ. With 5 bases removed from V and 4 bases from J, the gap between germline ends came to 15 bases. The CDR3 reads CASRVGEVPETQYF. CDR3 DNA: TGCGCCAGCAGAGTCGGGGAGGTTCCAGAGACCCAGTACTTC.

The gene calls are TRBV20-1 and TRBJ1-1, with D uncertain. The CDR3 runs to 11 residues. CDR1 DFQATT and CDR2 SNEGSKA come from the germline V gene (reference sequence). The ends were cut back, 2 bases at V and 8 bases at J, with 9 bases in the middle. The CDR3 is CSARHIGEAFF. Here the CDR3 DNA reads TGCAGTGCTAGACATATCGGGGAAGCTTTCTTT.

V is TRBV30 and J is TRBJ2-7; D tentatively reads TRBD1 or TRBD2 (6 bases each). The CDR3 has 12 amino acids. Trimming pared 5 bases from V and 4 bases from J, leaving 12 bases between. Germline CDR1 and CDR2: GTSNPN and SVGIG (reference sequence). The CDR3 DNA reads TGTGCCTGGTCGGGGGCGGGTTACGAGCAGTACTTC. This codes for CAWSGAGYEQYF.

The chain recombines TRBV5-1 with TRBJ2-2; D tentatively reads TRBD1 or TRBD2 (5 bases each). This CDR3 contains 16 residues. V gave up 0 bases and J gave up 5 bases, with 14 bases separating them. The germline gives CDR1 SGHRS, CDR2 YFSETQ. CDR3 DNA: TGCGCCAGCAGCTTGGCCAAGGGGACCCTGACCGGGGAGCTGTTTTTT. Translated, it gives CASSLAKGTLTGELFF.

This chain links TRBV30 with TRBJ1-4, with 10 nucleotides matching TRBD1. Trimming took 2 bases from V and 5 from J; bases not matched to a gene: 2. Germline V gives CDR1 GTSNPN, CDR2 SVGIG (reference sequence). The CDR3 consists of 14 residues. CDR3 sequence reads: CAWSRTGGNEKLFF. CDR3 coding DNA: TGTGCCTGGAGTCGGACAGGGGGGAATGAAAAACTGTTTTTT.

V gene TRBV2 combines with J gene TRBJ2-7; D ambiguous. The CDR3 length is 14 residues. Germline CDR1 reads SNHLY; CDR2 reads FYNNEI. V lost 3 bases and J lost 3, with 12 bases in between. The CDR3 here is CASSDEGLGYEQYF. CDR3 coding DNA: TGTGCCAGCAGTGATGAAGGGTTAGGCTACGAGCAGTACTTC.

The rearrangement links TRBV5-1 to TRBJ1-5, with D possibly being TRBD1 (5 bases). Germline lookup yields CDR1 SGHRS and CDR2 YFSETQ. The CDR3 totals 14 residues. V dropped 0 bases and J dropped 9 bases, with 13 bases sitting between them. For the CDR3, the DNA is TGCGCCAGCAGCTTGGGGCAGGGCCCCGGGCCCCAGCATTTT. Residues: CASSLGQGPGPQHF. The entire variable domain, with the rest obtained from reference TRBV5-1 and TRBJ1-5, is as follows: KAGVTQTPRYLIKTRGQQVTLSCSPISGHRSVSWYQQTPGQGLQFLFEYFSETQRNKGNFPGRFSGRQFSNSRSEMNVSTLELGDSALYLCASSLGQGPGPQHFGDGTRLSIL.

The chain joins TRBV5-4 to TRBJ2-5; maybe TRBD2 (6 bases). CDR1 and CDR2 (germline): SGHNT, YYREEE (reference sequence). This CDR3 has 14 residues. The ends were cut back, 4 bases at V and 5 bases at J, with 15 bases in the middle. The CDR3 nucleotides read TGTGCCAGCAGCCGGGACGTGGGGAGGGAGACCCAGTACTTC. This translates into CASSRDVGRETQYF.

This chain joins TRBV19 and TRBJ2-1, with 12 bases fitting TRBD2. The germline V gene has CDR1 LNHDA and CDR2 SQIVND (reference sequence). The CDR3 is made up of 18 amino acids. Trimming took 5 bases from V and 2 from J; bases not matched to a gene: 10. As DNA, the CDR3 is TGTGCCAGTAGTGGGGAGACTAGCGGGAGAGGGACCTACAATGAGCAGTTCTTC. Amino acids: CASSGETSGRGTYNEQFF.

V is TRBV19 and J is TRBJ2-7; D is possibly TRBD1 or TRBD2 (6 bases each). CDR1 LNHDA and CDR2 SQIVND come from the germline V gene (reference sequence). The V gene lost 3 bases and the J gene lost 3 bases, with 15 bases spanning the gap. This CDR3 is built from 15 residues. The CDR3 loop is CASSIRRGSIYEQYF. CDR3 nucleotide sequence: TGTGCCAGTAGTATCCGGAGGGGGAGTATCTACGAGCAGTACTTC.

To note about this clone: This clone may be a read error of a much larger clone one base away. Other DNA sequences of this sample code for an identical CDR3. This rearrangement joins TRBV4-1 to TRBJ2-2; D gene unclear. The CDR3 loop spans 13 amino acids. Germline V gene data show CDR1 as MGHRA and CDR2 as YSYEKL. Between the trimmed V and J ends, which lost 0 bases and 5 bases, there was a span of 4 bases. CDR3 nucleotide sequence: TGCGCCAGCAGCCAAGAGAGAACCGGGGAGCTGTTTTTT. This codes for CASSQERTGELFF.

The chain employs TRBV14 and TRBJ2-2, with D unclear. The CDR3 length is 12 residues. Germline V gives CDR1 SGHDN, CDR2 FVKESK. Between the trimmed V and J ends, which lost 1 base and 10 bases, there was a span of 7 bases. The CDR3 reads CASSQGALELFF. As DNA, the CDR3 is TGTGCCAGCAGCCAAGGAGCCTTGGAGCTGTTTTTT. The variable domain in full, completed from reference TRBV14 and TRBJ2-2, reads EAGVTQFPSHSVIEKGQTVTLRCDPISGHDNLYWYRRVMGKEIKFLLHFVKESKQDESGMPNNRFLAERTGGTYSTLKVQPAELEDSGVYFCASSQGALELFFGEGSRLTVL.

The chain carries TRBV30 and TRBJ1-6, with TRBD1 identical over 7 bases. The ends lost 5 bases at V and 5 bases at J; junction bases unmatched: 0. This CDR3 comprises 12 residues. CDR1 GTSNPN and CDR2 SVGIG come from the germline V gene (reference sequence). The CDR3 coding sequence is TGTGCCTGGGACAGGGATAATTCACCCCTCCACTTT. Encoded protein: CAWDRDNSPLHF.

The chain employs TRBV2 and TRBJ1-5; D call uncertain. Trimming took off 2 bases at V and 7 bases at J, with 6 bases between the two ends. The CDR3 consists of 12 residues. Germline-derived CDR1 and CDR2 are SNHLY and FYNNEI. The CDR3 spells CASSENVQPQHF. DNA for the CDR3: TGTGCCAGCAGTGAAAATGTGCAGCCCCAGCATTTT. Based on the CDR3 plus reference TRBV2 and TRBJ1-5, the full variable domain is EPEVTQTPSHQVTQMGQEVILRCVPISNHLYFYWYRQILGQKVEFLVSFYNNEISEKSEIFDDQFSVERPDGSNFTLKIRSTKLEDSAMYFCASSENVQPQHFGDGTRLSIL.